A selection of T cell receptor beta chains follows, all from one sample in a study of cytomegalovirus exposure and HLA in healthy donors. Clones were sequenced by immunoSEQ multiplex PCR, and TCRdb holds only the in-frame ones, with some missing. The profile shows about 140,000 clones, roughly 77% of them singletons. What was sequenced was PBMCs. These receptors were collected from a woman in her thirties in good health and CMV-seronegative. The CDR3 runs from the conserved cysteine through the conserved F or W. A D gene is named only where the DNA matches it firmly. Some rows mark clone size as missing; the rest say once, few, many or name a class of expanded clone.

v_gene	d_gene	j_gene	abundance	CDR3aa	CDR3nt
TRBV4-1	TRBD1	TRBJ1-1	NA	CASSQEEGAGAEAFF	TGCGCCAGCAGCCAAGAAGAGGGGGCTGGGGCTGAAGCTTTCTTT
TRBV2	TRBD2	TRBJ2-1	NA	CASWLAGVSYNEQFF	TGTGCCAGTTGGCTAGCGGGGGTCTCCTACAATGAGCAGTTCTTC
TRBV7-2	TRBD2	TRBJ2-3	few	CASSPYGGSTDTQYF	TGTGCCAGCAGCCCCTACGGGGGGAGCACAGATACGCAGTATTTT
TRBV2	NA	TRBJ2-7	NA	CASSEEQGGSREQYF	TGTGCCAGCAGTGAAGAGCAGGGAGGAAGTCGCGAGCAGTACTTC
TRBV10-3	NA	TRBJ2-3	few	CAISPGTFSTDTQYF	TGTGCCATCAGTCCCGGGACATTTAGCACAGATACGCAGTATTTT
TRBV5-1	TRBD1	TRBJ2-2	NA	CASSFARQGYRTGELFF	TGCGCCAGCAGCTTTGCGAGACAGGGTTATAGAACCGGGGAGCTGTTTTTT
TRBV11-2	NA	TRBJ1-1	NA	CASLSGDTEAFF	TGTGCCAGCCTCAGCGGGGACACTGAAGCTTTCTTT
TRBV6-5	NA	TRBJ1-1	NA	CASSGILNTEAFF	TGTGCCAGCAGCGGGATATTGAACACTGAAGCTTTCTTT
TRBV5-1	TRBD2	TRBJ2-5	once	CASSFGEGAQETQYF	TGCGCCAGCAGCTTCGGGGAGGGAGCCCAAGAGACCCAGTACTTC
TRBV14	NA	TRBJ2-5	NA	CASSQLEGGDQETQYF	TGTGCCAGCTCCCAATTGGAGGGAGGTGACCAAGAGACCCAGTACTTC
TRBV2	TRBD2	TRBJ2-1	NA	CASSPLAGDNEQFF	TGTGCCAGCAGTCCACTAGCGGGTGATAATGAGCAGTTCTTC
TRBV5-1	TRBD2	TRBJ2-1	few	CASSLLIAGNNEQFF	TGCGCCAGCAGCTTGCTGATAGCGGGAAACAATGAGCAGTTCTTC
TRBV5-4	NA	TRBJ1-3	once	CASSGTHTIYF	TGTGCCAGCAGCGGCACCCACACCATATATTTT
TRBV30	TRBD1	TRBJ1-2	NA	CAVGWDRVYGYTF	TGTGCCGTGGGCTGGGACAGGGTCTATGGCTACACCTTC
TRBV20-1	NA	TRBJ2-1	NA	CSARSDNEQFF	TGCAGTGCTAGGTCCGACAATGAGCAGTTCTTC
TRBV5-6	TRBD1	TRBJ1-1	NA	CASSLGGTVLNTEAFF	TGTGCCAGCAGCTTGGGAGGGACAGTCCTTAACACTGAAGCTTTCTTT
TRBV27	TRBD1	TRBJ1-3	NA	CASAGTASGNTIYF	TGTGCCAGCGCGGGGACAGCCTCTGGAAACACCATATATTTT
TRBV2	TRBD2	TRBJ2-3	NA	CASSDGRLAPDTQYF	TGTGCCAGCAGTGACGGGAGACTAGCGCCAGATACGCAGTATTTT
TRBV2	NA	TRBJ1-5	NA	CASSERSGNQPQHF	TGTGCCAGCAGTGAAAGGAGTGGGAATCAGCCCCAGCATTTT
TRBV5-1	TRBD2	TRBJ2-6	NA	CASSEGSGGLSGANVLTF	TGCGCCAGCAGCGAAGGGTCGGGGGGGCTCTCTGGGGCCAACGTCCTGACTTTC
TRBV28	TRBD1	TRBJ1-6	NA	CASRKGTGISPLHF	TGTGCCAGCAGGAAAGGGACAGGGATTTCACCCCTCCACTTT
TRBV2	NA	TRBJ2-5	NA	CASSETAALGTQYF	TGTGCCAGCAGTGAAACGGCGGCTCTCGGGACCCAGTACTTC
TRBV9	TRBD1	TRBJ2-3	few	CASSASGQGRTDTQYF	TGTGCCAGCAGCGCCAGTGGACAGGGGAGAACAGATACGCAGTATTTT
TRBV5-1	NA	TRBJ2-3	few	CASSHNRETTDTQYF	TGCGCCAGCAGCCATAACAGGGAAACCACAGATACGCAGTATTTT
TRBV6-1	NA	TRBJ2-1	NA	CASSSGSYNEQFF	TGTGCCAGCAGCTCCGGGTCCTACAATGAGCAGTTCTTC
TRBV6-5	TRBD1	TRBJ1-1	NA	CASSKGQGLEAFF	TGTGCCAGCAGCAAGGGACAGGGCCTTGAAGCTTTCTTT
TRBV5-8	TRBD1	TRBJ2-5	NA	CASSFRDRQETQYF	TGTGCCAGCAGCTTCCGGGACAGACAAGAGACCCAGTACTTC
TRBV6-1	TRBD1	TRBJ2-3	NA	CASIPGQGGTDTQYF	TGTGCCAGCATTCCAGGACAGGGTGGCACAGATACGCAGTATTTT
TRBV23-1	NA	TRBJ2-5	NA	CASQVRGEETQYF	TGCGCCAGCCAAGTCAGGGGGGAAGAGACCCAGTACTTC
TRBV7-3	NA	TRBJ2-2	few	CASSLNGVNTGELFF	TGTGCCAGCAGCTTAAACGGAGTGAACACCGGGGAGCTGTTTTTT
TRBV28	NA	TRBJ2-2	NA	CASNSAGGLDTGELFF	TGTGCCAGCAATTCCGCCGGAGGCCTAGACACCGGGGAGCTGTTTTTT
TRBV11-3	TRBD1	TRBJ2-2	NA	CASSLGVGQGYPGELFF	TGTGCCAGCAGCTTAGGAGTGGGACAGGGGTACCCCGGGGAGCTGTTTTTT
TRBV7-3	TRBD1	TRBJ2-3	few	CASSSQGADTQYF	TGTGCCAGCAGCTCTCAGGGGGCAGATACGCAGTATTTT
TRBV6-1	NA	TRBJ1-5	NA	CAAKGKGGEPQHF	TGTGCCGCCAAGGGGAAGGGCGGTGAGCCCCAGCATTTT
TRBV18	NA	TRBJ2-6	NA	CASSPLQGLYSGANVLTF	TGTGCCAGCTCGCCACTTCAGGGGCTATACTCTGGGGCCAACGTCCTGACTTTC
TRBV7-9	NA	TRBJ2-5	NA	CASSLKAETQYF	TGTGCCAGCAGCTTAAAAGCGGAGACCCAGTACTTC
TRBV2	NA	TRBJ2-7	NA	CASSAMRTAYEQYF	TGTGCCAGCAGTGCGATGCGGACAGCCTACGAGCAGTACTTC
TRBV28	TRBD1	TRBJ1-5	NA	CASRVTGASNQPQHF	TGTGCCAGCAGGGTAACAGGGGCCAGCAATCAGCCCCAGCATTTT
TRBV2	NA	TRBJ1-1	NA	CASTSDRNTEAFF	TGTGCCAGCACCTCGGACAGGAACACTGAAGCTTTCTTT
TRBV5-1	TRBD2	TRBJ2-3	NA	CASSTTSGGNQYTDTQYF	TGCGCCAGCAGCACAACTAGCGGGGGAAATCAATACACAGATACGCAGTATTTT
TRBV7-8	TRBD2	TRBJ2-7	NA	CASSLLAGVSTEQYF	TGTGCCAGCAGCTTGCTAGCGGGAGTCTCAACCGAGCAGTACTTC
TRBV19	TRBD1	TRBJ1-2	few	CASKMAGGGYTF	TGTGCCAGTAAGATGGCAGGGGGTGGCTACACCTTC
TRBV10-3	NA	TRBJ1-3	NA	CAISADYSGNTIYF	TGTGCCATCAGCGCGGATTACTCTGGAAACACCATATATTTT
TRBV18	TRBD2	TRBJ2-1	NA	CASSLSSGIYNEQFF	TGTGCCAGCTCACTAAGTAGCGGGATTTACAATGAGCAGTTCTTC
TRBV7-8	TRBD1	TRBJ2-2	NA	CASSRRGGANTGELFF	TGTGCCAGCAGCAGAAGAGGGGGCGCGAACACCGGGGAGCTGTTTTTT
TRBV28	NA	TRBJ1-5	NA	CASSRGGGSGQPQHF	TGTGCCAGCAGCCGAGGGGGGGGAAGCGGACAGCCCCAGCATTTT
TRBV25-1	TRBD1	TRBJ1-4	NA	CASSAGQPGNEKLFF	TGTGCCAGCAGTGCGGGACAGCCAGGGAATGAAAAACTGTTTTTT
TRBV4-2	NA	TRBJ1-2	NA	CASSPQTDRGYGYTF	TGTGCCAGCAGCCCCCAAACAGACAGAGGCTATGGCTACACCTTC